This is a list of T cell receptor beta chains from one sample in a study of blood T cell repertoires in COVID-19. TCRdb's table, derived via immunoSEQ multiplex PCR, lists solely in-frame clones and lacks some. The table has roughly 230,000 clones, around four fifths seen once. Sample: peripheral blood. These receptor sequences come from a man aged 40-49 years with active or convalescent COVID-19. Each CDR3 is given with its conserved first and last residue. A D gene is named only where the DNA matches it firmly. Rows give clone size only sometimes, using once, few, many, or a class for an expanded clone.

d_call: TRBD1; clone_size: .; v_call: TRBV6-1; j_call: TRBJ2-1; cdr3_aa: CASSERQGGNEQFF; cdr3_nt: TGTGCCAGCAGTGAGCGACAGGGGGGTAATGAGCAGTTCTTC
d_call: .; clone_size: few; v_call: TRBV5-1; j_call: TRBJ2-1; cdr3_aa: CASSLESGALNEQFF; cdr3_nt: TGCGCCAGCAGCTTGGAATCGGGAGCCCTCAATGAGCAGTTCTTC
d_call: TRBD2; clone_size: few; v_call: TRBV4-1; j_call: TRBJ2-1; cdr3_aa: CASSQDPAAGLSEQFF; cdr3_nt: TGCGCCAGCAGCCAAGATCCCGCAGCGGGGCTCAGTGAGCAGTTCTTC
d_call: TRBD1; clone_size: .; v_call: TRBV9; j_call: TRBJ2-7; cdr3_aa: CASSPTGGTGSYEQYF; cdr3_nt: TGTGCCAGCAGCCCAACCGGGGGGACAGGGTCCTACGAGCAGTACTTC
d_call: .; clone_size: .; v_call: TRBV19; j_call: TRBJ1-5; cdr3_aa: CASSIVRGGDQPQHF; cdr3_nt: TGTGCCAGTAGTATAGTTCGGGGTGGGGATCAGCCCCAGCATTTT
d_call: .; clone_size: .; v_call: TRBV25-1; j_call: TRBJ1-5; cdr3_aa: CASSELGGESNQPQHF; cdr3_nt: TGTGCCAGCAGTGAATTAGGAGGGGAGAGCAATCAGCCCCAGCATTTT
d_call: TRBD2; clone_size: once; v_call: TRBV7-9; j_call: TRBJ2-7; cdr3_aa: CASSSRTSAYEQYF; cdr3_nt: TGTGCCAGCAGCTCGCGGACTAGCGCCTACGAGCAGTACTTC
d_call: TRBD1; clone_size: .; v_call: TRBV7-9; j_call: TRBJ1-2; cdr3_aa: CASSFSDRAGYTF; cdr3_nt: TGTGCCAGCAGCTTTTCGGACAGGGCTGGCTACACCTTC
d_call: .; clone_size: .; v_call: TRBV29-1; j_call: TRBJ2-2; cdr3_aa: CSVGSGGELFF; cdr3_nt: TGCAGCGTTGGTAGCGGCGGGGAGCTGTTTTTT
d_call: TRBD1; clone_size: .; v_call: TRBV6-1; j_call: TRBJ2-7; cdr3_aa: CASSDDRGPWEQYF; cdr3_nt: TGTGCCAGCAGTGACGACAGGGGGCCGTGGGAGCAGTACTTC
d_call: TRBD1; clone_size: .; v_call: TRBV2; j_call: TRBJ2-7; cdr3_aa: CASSARGQGDEQYF; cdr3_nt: TGTGCCAGCAGCGCTAGGGGACAGGGCGACGAGCAGTACTTC
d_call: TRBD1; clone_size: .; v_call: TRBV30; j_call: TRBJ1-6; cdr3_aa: CAWSVKGGAENSPLHF; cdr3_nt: TGTGCCTGGAGTGTAAAAGGGGGCGCGGAAAATTCACCCCTCCACTTT
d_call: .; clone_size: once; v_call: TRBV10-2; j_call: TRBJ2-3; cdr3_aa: CASRNYGDTQYF; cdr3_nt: TGCGCCAGCAGAAACTATGGTGATACGCAGTATTTT
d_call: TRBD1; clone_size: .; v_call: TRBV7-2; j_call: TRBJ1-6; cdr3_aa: CASSPGQGIPPLHF; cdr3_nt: TGTGCCAGCAGCCCGGGACAGGGTATCCCTCCCCTCCACTTT
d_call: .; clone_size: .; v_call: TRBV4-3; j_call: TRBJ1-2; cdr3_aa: CASSQEQGPGSGGYTF; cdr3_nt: TGCGCCAGCAGCCAAGAACAGGGCCCTGGCTCGGGAGGCTACACCTTC
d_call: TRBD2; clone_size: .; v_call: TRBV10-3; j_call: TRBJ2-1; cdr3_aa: CATRTSGDPNEQFF; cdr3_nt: TGTGCCACACGGACTAGCGGGGATCCTAATGAGCAGTTCTTC
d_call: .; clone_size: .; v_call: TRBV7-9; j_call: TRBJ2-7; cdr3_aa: CASSLSSSYEQYF; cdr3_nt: TGTGCCAGCAGCTTATCTAGCTCCTACGAGCAGTACTTC
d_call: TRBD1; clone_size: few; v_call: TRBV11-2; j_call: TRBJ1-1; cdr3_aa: CASSFGQGHTEAFF; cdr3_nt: TGTGCCAGCAGCTTCGGACAGGGACACACTGAAGCTTTCTTT
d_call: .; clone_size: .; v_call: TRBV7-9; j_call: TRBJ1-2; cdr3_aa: CASSPSTGINYGYTF; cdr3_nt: TGTGCCAGCAGTCCTAGCACGGGGATTAACTATGGCTACACCTTC
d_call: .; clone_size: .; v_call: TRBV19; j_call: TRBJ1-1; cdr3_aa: CASSMGGLNTEAFF; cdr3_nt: TGTGCCAGTAGTATGGGCGGACTTAACACTGAAGCTTTCTTT
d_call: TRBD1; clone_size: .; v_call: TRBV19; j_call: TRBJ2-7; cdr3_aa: CASSVHRGGSYEQYF; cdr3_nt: TGTGCCAGTAGTGTACACAGGGGTGGGTCCTACGAGCAGTACTTC
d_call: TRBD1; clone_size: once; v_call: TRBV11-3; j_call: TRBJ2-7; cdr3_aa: CASSRGFYEQYF; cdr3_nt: TGTGCCAGTAGCAGGGGGTTCTACGAGCAGTACTTC
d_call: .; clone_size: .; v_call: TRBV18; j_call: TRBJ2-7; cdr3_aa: CASSPNRRGPSYEQYF; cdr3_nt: TGTGCCAGCTCACCCAACCGCAGGGGTCCCTCCTACGAGCAGTACTTC
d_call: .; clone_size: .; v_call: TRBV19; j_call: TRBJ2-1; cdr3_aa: CASSMRQGRHNEQFF; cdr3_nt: TGTGCCAGTAGTATGAGGCAGGGGCGTCACAATGAGCAGTTCTTC
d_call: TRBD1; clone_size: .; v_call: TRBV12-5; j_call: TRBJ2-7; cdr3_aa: CASGLGQGSSYEQYF; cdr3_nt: TGTGCTAGTGGTTTGGGACAGGGAAGCTCCTACGAGCAGTACTTC
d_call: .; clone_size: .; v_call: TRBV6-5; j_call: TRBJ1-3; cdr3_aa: CASSRSSGNTIYF; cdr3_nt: TGTGCCAGCTCGAGGAGCTCTGGAAACACCATATATTTT
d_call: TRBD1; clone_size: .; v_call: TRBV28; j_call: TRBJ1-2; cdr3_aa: CASSRQGYGYTF; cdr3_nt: TGTGCCAGCAGCAGACAGGGTTATGGCTACACCTTC
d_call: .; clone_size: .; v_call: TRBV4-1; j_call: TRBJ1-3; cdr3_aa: CASSHSSTIYF; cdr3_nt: TGCGCCAGCAGCCATTCATCCACCATATATTTT
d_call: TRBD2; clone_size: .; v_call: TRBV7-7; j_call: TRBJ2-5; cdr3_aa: CASSLSGGGRETQYF; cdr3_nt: TGTGCTAGCAGCTTATCGGGCGGGGGGCGAGAGACCCAGTACTTC
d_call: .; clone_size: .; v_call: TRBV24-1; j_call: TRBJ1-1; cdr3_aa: CATSDDARTEAFF; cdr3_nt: TGTGCCACCAGTGATGACGCGAGGACTGAAGCTTTCTTT
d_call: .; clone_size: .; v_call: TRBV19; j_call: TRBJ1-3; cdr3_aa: CASSAGQDSGNTIYF; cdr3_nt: TGTGCCAGTAGTGCCGGACAAGACTCTGGAAACACCATATATTTT
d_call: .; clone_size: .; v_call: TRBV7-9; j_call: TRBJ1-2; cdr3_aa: CASSLAAGNYGYTF; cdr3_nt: TGTGCCAGCAGCTTAGCCGCGGGGAACTATGGCTACACCTTC
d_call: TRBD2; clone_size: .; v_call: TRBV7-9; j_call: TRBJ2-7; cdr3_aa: CASSYGGSKYEQYF; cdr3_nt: TGTGCCAGCAGTTACGGGGGGAGTAAGTACGAGCAGTACTTC
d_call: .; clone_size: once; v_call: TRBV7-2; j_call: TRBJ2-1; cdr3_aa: CASSRPTGTGSYNEQFF; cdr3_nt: TGTGCCAGCAGCCGTCCGACAGGTACGGGCTCCTACAATGAGCAGTTCTTC
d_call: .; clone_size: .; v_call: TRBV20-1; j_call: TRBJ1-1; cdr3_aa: CSARGLDRMYAFF; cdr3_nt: TGCAGTGCTCGTGGACTTGACAGAATGTACGCTTTCTTT
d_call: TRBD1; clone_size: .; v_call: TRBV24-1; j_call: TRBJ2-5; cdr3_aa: CATSDWVGDRGSETQYF; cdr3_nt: TGTGCCACCAGTGACTGGGTAGGGGACAGGGGTTCGGAGACCCAGTACTTC
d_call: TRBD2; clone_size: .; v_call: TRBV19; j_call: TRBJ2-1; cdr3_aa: CASSIGLAETNNEQFF; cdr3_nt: TGTGCCAGTAGTATCGGACTAGCGGAAACGAACAATGAGCAGTTCTTC
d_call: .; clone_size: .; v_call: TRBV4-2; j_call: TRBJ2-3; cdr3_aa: CASSQDRSSPQYF; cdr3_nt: TGTGCCAGCAGCCAAGATCGGAGTAGTCCGCAGTATTTT
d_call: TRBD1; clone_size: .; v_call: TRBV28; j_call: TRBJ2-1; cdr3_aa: CANSHGTGVEQFF; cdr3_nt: TGTGCCAACAGCCACGGGACAGGGGTTGAGCAGTTCTTC
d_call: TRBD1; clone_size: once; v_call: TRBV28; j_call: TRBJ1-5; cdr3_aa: CASSATGSKSQPQHF; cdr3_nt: TGTGCCAGCAGTGCGACAGGGAGTAAAAGTCAGCCCCAGCATTTT
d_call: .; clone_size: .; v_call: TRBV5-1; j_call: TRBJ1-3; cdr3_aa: CASSLGTGKGNTIYF; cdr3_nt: TGCGCCAGCAGCTTGGGTACGGGGAAAGGAAACACCATATATTTT
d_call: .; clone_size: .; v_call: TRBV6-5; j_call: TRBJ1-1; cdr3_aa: CASSTYTEAFF; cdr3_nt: TGTGCCAGCAGTACCTATACTGAAGCTTTCTTT
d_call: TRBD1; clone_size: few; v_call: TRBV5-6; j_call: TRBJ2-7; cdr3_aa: CASSLGDRGRLGEQYF; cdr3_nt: TGTGCCAGCAGCTTAGGGGACAGGGGGCGCTTGGGCGAGCAGTACTTC
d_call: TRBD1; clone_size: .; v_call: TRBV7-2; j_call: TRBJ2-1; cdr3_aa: CASCRDRGVNEQFF; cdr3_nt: TGTGCCTCATGCCGGGACAGGGGCGTCAATGAGCAGTTCTTC
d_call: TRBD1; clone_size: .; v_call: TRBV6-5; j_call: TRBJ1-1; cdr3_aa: CASSRDRTNTEAFF; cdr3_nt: TGTGCCAGCAGTAGGGACAGGACGAACACTGAAGCTTTCTTT
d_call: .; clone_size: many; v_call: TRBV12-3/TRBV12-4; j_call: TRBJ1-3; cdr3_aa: CATNRGSGNTIYF; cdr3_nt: TGTGCCACCAACCGAGGCAGTGGAAACACCATATATTTT
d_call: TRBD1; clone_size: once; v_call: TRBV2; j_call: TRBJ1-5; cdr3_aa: CASSGQGLTSGNQPQHF; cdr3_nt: TGTGCCAGCAGTGGACAGGGACTCACGAGTGGCAATCAGCCCCAGCATTTT
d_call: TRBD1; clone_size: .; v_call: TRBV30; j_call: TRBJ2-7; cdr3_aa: CAWNSGTAPYEQYF; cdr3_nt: TGTGCCTGGAATTCGGGGACAGCCCCCTACGAGCAGTACTTC
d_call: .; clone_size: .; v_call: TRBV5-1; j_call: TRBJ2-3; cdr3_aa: CASSLGGSSTDTQYF; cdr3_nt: TGCGCCAGCAGCCTAGGGGGTTCTAGCACAGATACGCAGTATTTT
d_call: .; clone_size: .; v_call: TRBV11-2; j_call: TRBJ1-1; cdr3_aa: CASSFLTGNTEAFF; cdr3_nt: TGTGCCAGCAGCTTTCTGACAGGGAACACTGAAGCTTTCTTT
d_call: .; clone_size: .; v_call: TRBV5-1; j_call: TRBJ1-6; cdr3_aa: CASSLDSVGSPLHF; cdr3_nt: TGCGCCAGCAGCTTGGATTCGGTTGGTTCACCCCTCCACTTT
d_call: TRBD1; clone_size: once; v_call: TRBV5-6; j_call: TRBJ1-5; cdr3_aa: CASSRDRGANQPQHF; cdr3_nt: TGTGCCAGCAGCCGTGACAGGGGCGCCAATCAGCCCCAGCATTTT
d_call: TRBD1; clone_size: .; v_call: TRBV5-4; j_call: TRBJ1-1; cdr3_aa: CASSQGQRNTEAFF; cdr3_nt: TGTGCCAGCAGCCAGGGACAGCGGAACACTGAAGCTTTCTTT
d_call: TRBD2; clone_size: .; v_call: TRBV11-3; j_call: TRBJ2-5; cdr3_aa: CASSKRGTQETQYF; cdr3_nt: TGTGCCAGCAGCAAGCGGGGAACCCAAGAGACCCAGTACTTC
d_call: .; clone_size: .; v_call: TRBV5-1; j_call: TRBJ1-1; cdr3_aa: CASSFGNQGTEAFF; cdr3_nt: TGCGCCAGCAGCTTCGGTAACCAGGGGACTGAAGCTTTCTTT
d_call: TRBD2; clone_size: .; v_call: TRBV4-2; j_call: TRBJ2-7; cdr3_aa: CASSQGLAGGGEQYF; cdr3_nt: TGTGCCAGCAGCCAAGGGCTAGCGGGAGGTGGCGAGCAGTACTTC
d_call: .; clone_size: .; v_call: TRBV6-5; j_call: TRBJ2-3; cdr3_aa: CASSSVTDTQYF; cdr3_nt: TGTGCCAGCAGTTCCGTCACAGATACGCAGTATTTT